A selection of T cell receptor beta chains follows, all from one sample in a study of T cell responses to AZD1222 COVID-19 vaccine. TCRdb's table, derived via immunoSEQ multiplex PCR, lists solely in-frame clones and lacks some. The sample has around 160,000 clones; under 95% are singletons. Sample: peripheral blood, taken on day 0 of AZD1222 vaccination. The source of these receptors is an adult in good health. Both conserved end residues are part of each CDR3. D genes are given only for firm matches. The listing skips clone size in some rows; elsewhere it reads once, few, many or a size class.

D gene	V gene	clone size	J gene	CDR3 DNA	CDR3 protein
.	TRBV3-1/TRBV3-2	.	TRBJ1-1	TGTGCCAGCAGCCGCCTGGGGGGGAACACTGAAGCTTTCTTT	CASSRLGGNTEAFF
.	TRBV6-5	.	TRBJ1-6	TGTGCCAGCAATAGAGCAGACAGTAATTCACCCCTCCACTTT	CASNRADSNSPLHF
.	TRBV29-1	.	TRBJ2-6	TGCAGCGTCGGAGGCAGGGTGCGCGGGGCCAACGTCCTGACTTTC	CSVGGRVRGANVLTF
.	TRBV6-5	.	TRBJ1-5	TGTGCCAGCAGCCCAGGGGCTCTGTTCGGGCAGCCCCAGCATTTT	CASSPGALFGQPQHF
.	TRBV18	once	TRBJ1-4	TGTGCCAGCTCACCATCACGTGGGAGGCTCAATGAAAAACTGTTTTTT	CASSPSRGRLNEKLFF
.	TRBV12-3/TRBV12-4	.	TRBJ1-2	TGTGCCAGCAGCCCCCCCACCGTGTATGGCTACACCTTC	CASSPPTVYGYTF
.	TRBV27	.	TRBJ1-5	TGTGCCAGCAGTTTTAAAAGCAATCAGCCCCAGCATTTT	CASSFKSNQPQHF
.	TRBV2	.	TRBJ1-5	TGTGCCAGCAGTGACCAGCCAGGGAGGCCCCAGCATTTT	CASSDQPGRPQHF
.	TRBV15	.	TRBJ1-5	TGTGCCACCAGCAGAGGTAAAGGGCCTCAGCCCCAGCATTTT	CATSRGKGPQPQHF
.	TRBV5-4	.	TRBJ2-1	TGTGCCAGCAGCCCGGGAGGTGGGGGCGCGTACAATGAGCAGTTCTTC	CASSPGGGGAYNEQFF
TRBD2	TRBV7-2	.	TRBJ2-1	TGTGCCAGCAGCCCTCGGACTAGCGGGGGGATCAGCTCCTACAATGAGCAGTTCTTC	CASSPRTSGGISSYNEQFF
.	TRBV4-1	.	TRBJ1-5	TGCGCCAGCAGCCAACCTAGAGACAGTGTTAGCAATCAGCCCCAGCATTTT	CASSQPRDSVSNQPQHF
.	TRBV5-1	.	TRBJ2-3	TGCGCCAGCAGCTTGGTGTGGGGGAGCACAGATACGCAGTATTTT	CASSLVWGSTDTQYF
.	TRBV7-8	.	TRBJ2-7	TGTGCCAGCAGCCTAGGAGGTACCTACGAGCAGTACTTC	CASSLGGTYEQYF
.	TRBV19	.	TRBJ1-1	TGTGCCAGTAGTATTTGGGGAACAGGCACGAACACTGAAGCTTTCTTT	CASSIWGTGTNTEAFF
.	TRBV7-3	.	TRBJ2-1	TGTGCCAGCAGCTCCCTGGGTGGGGGGATCAATGAGCAGTTCTTC	CASSSLGGGINEQFF
.	TRBV11-2	.	TRBJ1-4	TGTGCCAGCAGCGGGCGGAGAAATGAAAAACTGTTTTTT	CASSGRRNEKLFF
.	TRBV25-1	.	TRBJ1-1	TGTGCCAGCAGTGAATCGCGGGGAAAGGCCACTGAAGCTTTCTTT	CASSESRGKATEAFF
TRBD2	TRBV9	.	TRBJ2-3	TGTGCCAGCAGCGCGCTGGGTAGCGGGGGGCTAGATACGCAGTATTTT	CASSALGSGGLDTQYF
.	TRBV11-2	once	TRBJ2-6	TGTGCCAGCCGGACCTGGGGCTCTGGGGCCAACGTCCTGACTTTC	CASRTWGSGANVLTF